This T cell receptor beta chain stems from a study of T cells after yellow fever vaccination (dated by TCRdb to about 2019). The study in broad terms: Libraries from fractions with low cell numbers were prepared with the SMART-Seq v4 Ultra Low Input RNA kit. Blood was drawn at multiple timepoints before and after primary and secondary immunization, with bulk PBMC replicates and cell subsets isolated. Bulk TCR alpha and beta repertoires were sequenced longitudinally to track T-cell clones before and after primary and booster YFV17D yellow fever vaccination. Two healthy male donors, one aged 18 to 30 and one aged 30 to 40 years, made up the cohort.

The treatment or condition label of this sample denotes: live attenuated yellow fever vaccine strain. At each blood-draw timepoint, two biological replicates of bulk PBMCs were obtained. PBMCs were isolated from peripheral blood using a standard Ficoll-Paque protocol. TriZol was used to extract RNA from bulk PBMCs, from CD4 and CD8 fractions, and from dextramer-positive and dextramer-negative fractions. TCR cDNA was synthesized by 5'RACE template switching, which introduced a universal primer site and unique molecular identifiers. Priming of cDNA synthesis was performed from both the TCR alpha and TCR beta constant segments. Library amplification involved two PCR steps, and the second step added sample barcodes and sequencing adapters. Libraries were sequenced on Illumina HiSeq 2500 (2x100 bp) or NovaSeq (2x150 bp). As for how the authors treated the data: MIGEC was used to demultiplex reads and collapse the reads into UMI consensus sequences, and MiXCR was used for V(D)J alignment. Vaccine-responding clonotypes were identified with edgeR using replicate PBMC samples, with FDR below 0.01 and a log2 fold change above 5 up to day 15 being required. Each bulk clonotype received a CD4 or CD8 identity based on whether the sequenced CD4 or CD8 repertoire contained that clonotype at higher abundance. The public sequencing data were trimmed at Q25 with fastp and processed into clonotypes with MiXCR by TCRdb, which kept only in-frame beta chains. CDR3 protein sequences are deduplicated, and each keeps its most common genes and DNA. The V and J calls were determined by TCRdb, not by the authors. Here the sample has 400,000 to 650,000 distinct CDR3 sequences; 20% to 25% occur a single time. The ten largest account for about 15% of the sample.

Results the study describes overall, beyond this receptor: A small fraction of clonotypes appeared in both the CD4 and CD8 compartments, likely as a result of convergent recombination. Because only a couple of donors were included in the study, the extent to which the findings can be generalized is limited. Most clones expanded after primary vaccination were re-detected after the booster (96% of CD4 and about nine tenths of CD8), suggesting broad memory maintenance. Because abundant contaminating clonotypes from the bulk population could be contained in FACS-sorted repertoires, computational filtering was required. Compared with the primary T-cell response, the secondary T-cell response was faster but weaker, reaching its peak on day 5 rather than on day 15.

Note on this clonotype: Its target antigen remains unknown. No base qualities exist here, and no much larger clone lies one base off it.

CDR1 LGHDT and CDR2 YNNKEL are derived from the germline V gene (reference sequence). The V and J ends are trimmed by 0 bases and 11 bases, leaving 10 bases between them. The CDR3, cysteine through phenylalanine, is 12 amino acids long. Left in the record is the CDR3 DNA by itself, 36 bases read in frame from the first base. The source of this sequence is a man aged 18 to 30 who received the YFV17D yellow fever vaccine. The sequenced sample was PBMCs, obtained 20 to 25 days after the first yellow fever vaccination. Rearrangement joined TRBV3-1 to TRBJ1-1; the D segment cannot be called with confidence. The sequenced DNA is TGTGCCAGCAGCCAAGACCTCACGTACGCTTTCTTT. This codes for CASSQDLTYAFF.